The 2 T cell receptor beta chains listed next were all sequenced from one sample in a study of blood T cell repertoires in COVID-19. Assay used: immunoSEQ multiplex PCR; TCRdb lists only in-frame clones, some missing. Of roughly 37,000 clones listed, 78% are singletons. The specimen was peripheral blood. The receptor source for this set is a man aged 55 to 70 with acute or convalescent COVID-19.

The V call is TRBV5-6, the J call TRBJ2-7; TRBD1 agrees at 8 bases. This CDR3 spans 14 amino acids. CDR1 is SGHDT and CDR2 is YYEEEE in the germline V gene. The trim removed 2 bases at V and 4 bases at J, leaving 5 bases unmatched. CDR3 loop: CASSFTGGRYEQYF. Here the CDR3 DNA reads TGTGCCAGCAGCTTTACAGGGGGTAGGTACGAGCAGTACTTC.

Only a few counts were recorded for this clone. V and J are TRBV24-1 and TRBJ2-3; 11 nucleotides line up with TRBD2. V gave up 1 base and J gave up 6 bases; unmatched junction bases: 5. This CDR3 contains 16 residues. Germline V lookup: CDR1 KGHDR, CDR2 SFDVKD. In DNA form, the CDR3 reads TGTGCCACCAGTGATTTCCGACTAGCGGGATCCGATACGCAGTATTTT. This gives the protein CATSDFRLAGSDTQYF.